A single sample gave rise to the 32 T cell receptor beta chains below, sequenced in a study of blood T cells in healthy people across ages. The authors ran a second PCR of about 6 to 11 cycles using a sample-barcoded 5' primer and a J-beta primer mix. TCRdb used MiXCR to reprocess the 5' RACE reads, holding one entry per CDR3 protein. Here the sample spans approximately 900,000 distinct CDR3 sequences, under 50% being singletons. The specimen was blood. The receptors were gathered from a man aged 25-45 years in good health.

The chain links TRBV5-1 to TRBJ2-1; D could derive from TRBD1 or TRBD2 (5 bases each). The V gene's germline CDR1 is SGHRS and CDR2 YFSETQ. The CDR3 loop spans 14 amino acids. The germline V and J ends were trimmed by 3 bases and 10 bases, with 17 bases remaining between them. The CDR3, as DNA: TGCGCCAGCAGCTCCGGGACGGGCTCCTACGAGCAGTTCTTC. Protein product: CASSSGTGSYEQFF.

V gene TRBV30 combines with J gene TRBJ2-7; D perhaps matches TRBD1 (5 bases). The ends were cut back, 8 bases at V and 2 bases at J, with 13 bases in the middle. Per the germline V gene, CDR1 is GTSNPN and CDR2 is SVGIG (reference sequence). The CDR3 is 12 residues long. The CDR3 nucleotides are TGTGCCCACAACGACAGAGCCTACGAGCAGTACTTC. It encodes CAHNDRAYEQYF.

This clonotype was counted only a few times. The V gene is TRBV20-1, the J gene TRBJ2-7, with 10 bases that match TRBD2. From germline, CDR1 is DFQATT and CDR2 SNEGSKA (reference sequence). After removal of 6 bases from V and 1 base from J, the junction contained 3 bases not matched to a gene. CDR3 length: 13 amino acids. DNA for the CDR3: TGCAGTGCCAGGACTAGCGGATCCTACGAGCAGTACTTC. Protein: CSARTSGSYEQYF.

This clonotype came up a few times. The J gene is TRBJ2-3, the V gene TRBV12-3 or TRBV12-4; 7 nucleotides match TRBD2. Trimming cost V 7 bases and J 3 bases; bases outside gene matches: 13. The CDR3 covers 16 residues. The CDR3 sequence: CASTPGGAGVTDTQYF. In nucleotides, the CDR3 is TGTGCCAGCACTCCCGGCGGTGCGGGGGTGACAGATACGCAGTATTTT.

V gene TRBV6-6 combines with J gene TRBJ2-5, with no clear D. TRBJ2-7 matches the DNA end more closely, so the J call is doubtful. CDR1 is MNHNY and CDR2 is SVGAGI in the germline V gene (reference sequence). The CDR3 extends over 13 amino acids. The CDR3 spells CASSYSLLDEQYF. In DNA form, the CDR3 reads TGTGCCAGCAGTTACTCTTTGCTGGACGAGCAGTACTTC.

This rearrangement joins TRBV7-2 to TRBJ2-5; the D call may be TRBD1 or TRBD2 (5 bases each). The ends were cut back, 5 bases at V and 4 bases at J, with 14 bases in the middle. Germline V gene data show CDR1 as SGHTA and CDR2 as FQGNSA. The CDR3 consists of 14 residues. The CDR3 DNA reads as TGTGCCAGCAGCCCTAACGGGGCCCGAGAGACCCAGTACTTC. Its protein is CASSPNGARETQYF.

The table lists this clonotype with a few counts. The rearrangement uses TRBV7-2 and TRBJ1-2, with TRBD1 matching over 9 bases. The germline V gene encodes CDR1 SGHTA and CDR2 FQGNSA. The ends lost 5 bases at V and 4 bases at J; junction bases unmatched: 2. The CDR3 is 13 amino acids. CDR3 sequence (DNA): TGTGCCAGCAGCCGGGACAGGGCCTATGGCTACACCTTC. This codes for CASSRDRAYGYTF.

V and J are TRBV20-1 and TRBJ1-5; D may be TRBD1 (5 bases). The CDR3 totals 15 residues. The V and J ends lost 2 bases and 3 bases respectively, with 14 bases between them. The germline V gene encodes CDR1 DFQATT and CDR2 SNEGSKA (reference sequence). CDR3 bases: TGCAGTGCTAGAACGGGGGAAGTTTACAATCAGCCCCAGCATTTT. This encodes CSARTGEVYNQPQHF.

The chain's CDR3 is CASSGGDPQYF. For the CDR3, the DNA is TGTGCCAGCAGTGGCGGGGATCCGCAGTATTTT. The chain couples TRBV6-2 or TRBV6-3 to TRBJ2-3; D perhaps matches TRBD2 (6 bases). V shed 5 bases and J shed 10 bases, with 10 bases lying between them. CDR1 and CDR2 from the germline V gene are MNHEY and SVGEGT. The CDR3 runs 11 residues.

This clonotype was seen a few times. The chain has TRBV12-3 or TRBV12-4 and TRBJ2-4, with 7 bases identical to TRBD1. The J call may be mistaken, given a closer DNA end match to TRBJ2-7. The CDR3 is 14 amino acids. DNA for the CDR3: TGTGCCAGCAGTCGAGCCGGGACAGACTACGAGCAGTACTTC. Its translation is CASSRAGTDYEQYF.

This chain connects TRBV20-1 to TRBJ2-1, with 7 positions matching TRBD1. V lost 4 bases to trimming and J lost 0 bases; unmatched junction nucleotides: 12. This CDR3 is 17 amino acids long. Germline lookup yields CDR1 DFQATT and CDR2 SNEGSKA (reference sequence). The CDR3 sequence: CSAISSHRGISYNEQFF. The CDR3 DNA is TGCAGTGCTATTAGTTCCCACAGGGGAATCTCCTACAATGAGCAGTTCTTC.

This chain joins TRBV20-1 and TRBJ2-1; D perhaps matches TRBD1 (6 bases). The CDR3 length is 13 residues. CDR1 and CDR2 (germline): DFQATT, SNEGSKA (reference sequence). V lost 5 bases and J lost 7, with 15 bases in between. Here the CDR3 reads CSAGNRDTNEQFF. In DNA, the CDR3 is TGCAGTGCTGGAAACCGGGACACGAATGAGCAGTTCTTC.

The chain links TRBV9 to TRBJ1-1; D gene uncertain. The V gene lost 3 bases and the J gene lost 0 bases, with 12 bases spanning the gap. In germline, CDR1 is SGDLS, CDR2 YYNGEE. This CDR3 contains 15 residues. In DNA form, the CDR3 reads TGTGCCAGCAGCGCGGAGACTGGGATGAACACTGAAGCTTTCTTT. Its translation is CASSAETGMNTEAFF.

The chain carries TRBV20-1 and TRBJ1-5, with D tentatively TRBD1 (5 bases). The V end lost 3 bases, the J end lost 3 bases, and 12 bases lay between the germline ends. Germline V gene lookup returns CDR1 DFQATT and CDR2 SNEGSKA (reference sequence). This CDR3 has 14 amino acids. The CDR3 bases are TGCAGTGCTAGCCCACGCAGGGACAATCAGCCCCAGCATTTT. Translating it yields CSASPRRDNQPQHF.

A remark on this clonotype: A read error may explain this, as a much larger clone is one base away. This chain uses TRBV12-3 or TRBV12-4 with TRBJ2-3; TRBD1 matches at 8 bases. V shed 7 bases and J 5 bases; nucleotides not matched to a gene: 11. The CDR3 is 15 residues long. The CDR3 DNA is TGTGCCAGCAACAGGAACACAGGACAGGGAGATACGCAGTATTTT. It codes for CASNRNTGQGDTQYF.

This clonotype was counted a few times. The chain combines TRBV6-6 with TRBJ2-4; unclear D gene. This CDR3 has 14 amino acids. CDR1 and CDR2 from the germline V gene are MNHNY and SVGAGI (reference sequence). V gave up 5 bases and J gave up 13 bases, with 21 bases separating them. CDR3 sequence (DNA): TGTGCCAGCAGTATTACGGGTCCGTTGAGAACGCAGTACTTC. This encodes CASSITGPLRTQYF.

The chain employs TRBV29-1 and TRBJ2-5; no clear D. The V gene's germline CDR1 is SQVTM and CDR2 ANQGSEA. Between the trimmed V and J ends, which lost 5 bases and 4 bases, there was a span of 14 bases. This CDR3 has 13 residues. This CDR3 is CSVLDPNGETQYF. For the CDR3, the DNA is TGCAGCGTTCTGGATCCAAACGGAGAGACCCAGTACTTC.

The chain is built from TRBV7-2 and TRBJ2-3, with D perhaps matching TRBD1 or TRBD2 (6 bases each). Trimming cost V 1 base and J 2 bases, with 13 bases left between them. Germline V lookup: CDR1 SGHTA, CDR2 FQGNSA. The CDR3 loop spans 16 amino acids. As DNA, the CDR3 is TGTGCCAGCAGCTTAGTGGTGGGGGGCCTCACAGATACGCAGTATTTT. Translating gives CASSLVVGGLTDTQYF.

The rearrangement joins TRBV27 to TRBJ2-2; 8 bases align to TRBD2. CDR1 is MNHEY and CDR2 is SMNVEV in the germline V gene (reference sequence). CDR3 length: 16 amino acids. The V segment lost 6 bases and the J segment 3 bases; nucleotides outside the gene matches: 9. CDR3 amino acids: CASSPTRRGDTGELFF. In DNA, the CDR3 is TGTGCCAGCAGCCCTACGAGGCGGGGGGACACCGGGGAGCTGTTTTTT.

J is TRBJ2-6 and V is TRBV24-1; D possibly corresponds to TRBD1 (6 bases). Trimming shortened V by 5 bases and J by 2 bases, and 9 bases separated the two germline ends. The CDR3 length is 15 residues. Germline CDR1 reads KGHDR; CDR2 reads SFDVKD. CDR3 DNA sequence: TGTGCCACCAGTGTCAGGGGACCTGGGGCCAACGTCCTGACTTTC. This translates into CATSVRGPGANVLTF.

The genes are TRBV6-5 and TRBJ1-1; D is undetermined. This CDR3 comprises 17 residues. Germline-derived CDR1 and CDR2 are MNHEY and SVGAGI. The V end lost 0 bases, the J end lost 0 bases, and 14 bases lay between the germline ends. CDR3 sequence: CASSYSNALSMNTEAFF. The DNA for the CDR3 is TGTGCCAGCAGTTACTCGAATGCCCTTAGTATGAACACTGAAGCTTTCTTT.

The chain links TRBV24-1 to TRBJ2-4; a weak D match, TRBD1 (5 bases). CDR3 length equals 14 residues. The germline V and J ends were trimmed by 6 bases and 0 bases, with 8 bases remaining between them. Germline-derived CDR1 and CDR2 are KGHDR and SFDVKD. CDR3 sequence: CATSTRAAKNIQYF. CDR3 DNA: TGTGCCACCAGTACCAGGGCAGCCAAAAACATTCAGTACTTC.

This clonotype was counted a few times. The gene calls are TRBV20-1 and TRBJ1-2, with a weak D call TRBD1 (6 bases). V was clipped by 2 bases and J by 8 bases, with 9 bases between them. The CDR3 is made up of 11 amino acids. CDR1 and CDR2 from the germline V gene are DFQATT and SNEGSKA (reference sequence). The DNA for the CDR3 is TGCAGTGCTAGACAGGGGAGCGGCTACACCTTC. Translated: CSARQGSGYTF.

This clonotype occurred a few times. The CDR3 loop is CASSLVVETSYNEQFF. The CDR3 DNA reads TGTGCCAGCAGCTTAGTTGTGGAGACCTCCTACAATGAGCAGTTCTTC. The chain uses TRBV7-3 and TRBJ2-1; the D is unclear. The length of the CDR3 is 16 residues. V dropped 2 bases and J dropped 0 bases, with 11 bases sitting between them. From germline, CDR1 is SGHTA and CDR2 FQGTGA.

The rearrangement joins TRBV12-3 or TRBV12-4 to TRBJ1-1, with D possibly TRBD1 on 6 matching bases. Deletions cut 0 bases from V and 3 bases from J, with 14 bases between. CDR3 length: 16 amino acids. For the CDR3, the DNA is TGTGCCAGCAGTTTAGCGCTCGGGGGGCCGGACACTGAAGCTTTCTTT. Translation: CASSLALGGPDTEAFF.

CDR3 DNA sequence: TGTGCCAGCAGTTACGCCCAATCCCACGAGCAGTACTTC. As protein: CASSYAQSHEQYF. The chain combines TRBV6-5 with TRBJ2-5; D gene uncertain. The DNA end is more similar to TRBJ2-7, so the J call may be wrong. Germline V gene lookup returns CDR1 MNHEY and CDR2 SVGAGI. The CDR3 runs 13 residues.

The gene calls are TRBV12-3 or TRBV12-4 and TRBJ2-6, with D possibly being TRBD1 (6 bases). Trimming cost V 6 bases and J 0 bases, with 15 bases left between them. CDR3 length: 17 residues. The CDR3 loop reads CASSVDRLSSGANVLTF. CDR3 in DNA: TGTGCCAGCAGCGTTGACAGGCTGAGCTCTGGGGCCAACGTCCTGACTTTC.

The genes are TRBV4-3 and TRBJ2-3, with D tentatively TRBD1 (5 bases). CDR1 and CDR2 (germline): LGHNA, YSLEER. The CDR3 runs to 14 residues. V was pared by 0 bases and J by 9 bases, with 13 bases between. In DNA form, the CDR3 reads TGCGCCAGCAGCCAAGATTCCAACAGGCCCACGCAGTATTTT. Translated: CASSQDSNRPTQYF.

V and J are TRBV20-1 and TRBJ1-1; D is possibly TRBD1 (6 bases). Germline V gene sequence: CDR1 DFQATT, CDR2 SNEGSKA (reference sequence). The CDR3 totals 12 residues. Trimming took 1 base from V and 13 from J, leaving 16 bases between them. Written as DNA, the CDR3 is TGCAGTGCTAGAGGGGACACGGGACGGGTTTTCTTT. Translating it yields CSARGDTGRVFF.

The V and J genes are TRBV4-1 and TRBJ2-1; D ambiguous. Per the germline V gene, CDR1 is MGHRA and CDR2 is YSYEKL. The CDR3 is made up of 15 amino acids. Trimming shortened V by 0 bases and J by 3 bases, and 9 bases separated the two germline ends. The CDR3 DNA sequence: TGCGCCAGCAGCCAAGACTCCCCGAACTACAATGAGCAGTTCTTC. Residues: CASSQDSPNYNEQFF.

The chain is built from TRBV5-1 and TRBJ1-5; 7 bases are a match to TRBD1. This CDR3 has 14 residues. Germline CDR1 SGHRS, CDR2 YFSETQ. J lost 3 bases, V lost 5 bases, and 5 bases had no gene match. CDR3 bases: TGCGCCAGCAGTACCGGACAGGCCAATCAGCCCCAGCATTTT. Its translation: CASSTGQANQPQHF.

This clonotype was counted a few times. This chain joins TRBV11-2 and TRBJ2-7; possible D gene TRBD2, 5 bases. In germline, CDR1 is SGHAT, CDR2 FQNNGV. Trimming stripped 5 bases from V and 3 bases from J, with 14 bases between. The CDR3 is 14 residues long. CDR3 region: CASSPRASVYEQYF. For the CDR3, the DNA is TGTGCCAGCAGCCCGAGGGCGTCCGTCTACGAGCAGTACTTC.